This T cell receptor beta chain was captured in a study of T-cell reconstitution after alpha-beta-depleted transplantation in children. Study-wide findings and caveats: At around two months after transplant, the alpha-beta T cells were reportedly derived from several hundred expanded clones that came from non-depleted graft cells.

As regards this clonotype: Its antigen is currently unknown.

V lost 5 bases and J lost 7; bases outside the gene matches: 11. This CDR3 spans 16 amino acids. Germline V gene sequence: CDR1 WSHSY, CDR2 SAAADI. Unique molecular identifiers were used in preparing the TCRbeta library. Each CDR3 protein gets one entry after TCRdb re-called the PCR reads with MiXCR. The profile shows some 81,000 distinct CDR3 sequences, roughly an eighth of them singletons. Sequencing used PBMCs, mostly from graft donor cells, obtained 180 days after TCRalphabeta/CD19-depleted stem cell transplant. The chain combines TRBV10-2 with TRBJ2-7, with 13 bases matching TRBD2. The clonotype originates from a male patient aged 2 to 9 who had a stem cell transplant for acute lymphoblastic leukemia, so the T cells may come from the graft donor. This CDR3 is CASSSTSGGAYREQYF. The CDR3 DNA reads TGCGCCAGCAGTTCAACTAGCGGGGGGGCCTATAGAGAGCAGTACTTC.